Given below is one TCR beta chain in context. The antigen remains unidentified. This sample was included in a study of Ad26.COV2.S vaccination and SARS-CoV-2 variants. Overall study: Donor got 5x10^10 or 1x10^11 viral particles of Ad26.COV2.S. Whole-study results and caveats: Substantial breadth was reportedly displayed by spike-specific CD8+ and CD4+ T cell responses after vaccination. Researchers reported similar non-spike TCR breadth in vaccine and placebo recipients.

The treatment denotes: some 20 received Ad26.COV2.S at low or high dose, single or two shots; about five received placebo; per-sample allocation not given. At day 63 after the first vaccine or placebo injection, samples were drawn. A Boston donor was an adult aged 18-55 years. Libraries were prepared by immunoSEQ multiplex PCR; TCRdb keeps only in-frame clonotypes and omits some of them. This sample has around 320,000 clones; around 84% occur once, and the top ten carry roughly 2.1%. Sequenced material: peripheral blood, taken in a trial of Ad26.COV2.S vaccine versus placebo. The origin of this receptor is a person aged 18-65 years who received the Ad26.COV2.S COVID-19 vaccine or a placebo.

The DNA for the CDR3 is TGTGCCAGCAGCCTACCGGGACAATATAATTCACCCCTCCACTTT. Amino acid sequence: CASSLPGQYNSPLHF. The J gene is TRBJ1-6, the V gene TRBV5-4; tentatively, D is TRBD1 (6 bases). This CDR3 is built from 15 residues. The V end was cut by 4 bases, the J end by 4 bases, with 12 bases between. Germline CDR1 and CDR2: SGHNT and YYREEE (reference sequence).